The clone carrying this T cell receptor beta chain was seen once. These data belong to a study of blood T cell repertoires in COVID-19. Clones were read by immunoSEQ multiplex PCR, and TCRdb kept only the in-frame ones, dropping some. The sample has tens of thousands of clones, 70% to 85% seen once. CDR1 SGHTA and CDR2 FQGTGA come from the germline V gene. Trimming left V 5 bases short and J 1 base short, with 10 bases between. CDR3 length: 14 amino acids. The gene calls are TRBV7-3 and TRBJ2-3; D may be TRBD2 (5 bases). The sample comprised peripheral blood. The sequence was collected from a man in his sixties with acute or convalescent COVID-19. The DNA for the CDR3 is TGTGCCAGCAGCCCCCGGGGTGGCACAGATACGCAGTATTTT. The encoded protein is CASSPRGGTDTQYF. Full variable domain (rest looked up from reference TRBV7-3 and TRBJ2-3): GAGVSQTPSNKVTEKGKYVELRCDPISGHTALYWYRQSLGQGPEFLIYFQGTGAADDSGLPNDRFFAVRPEGSVSTLKIQRTERGDSAVYLCASSPRGGTDTQYFGPGTRLTVL.